The 9 T cell receptor beta chains below were found in one sample sequenced in a study of spatial heterogeneity in lung cancer (dated by TCRdb to between 2018 and 2021). Points the paper makes about the study in general: The tumor nonsynonymous mutation count correlated with the number of expanded intratumoral alpha and beta TCRs.

Their recognized antigens are unknown. The intended sense of this specimen's time point label: sample taken at primary tumor resection. The method was 5' RACE. TCRdb lists the instrument as NextSeq 500. Starting from the raw public reads, TCRdb applied fastp trimming at Q25, assembled clones with MiXCR and retained in-frame beta chains. Entries are consolidated by CDR3 protein sequence, retaining the most common genes and DNA. Within this sample are 15,000 to 20,000 distinct CDR3 sequences, with under 8% of them counted one time only. The ten largest account for approximately 6.8% of the sample. The material was lung tumor tissue, obtained at surgery. All receptors come from a male donor with early-stage non-small cell lung cancer.

This clonotype was recorded at least ten times. A library made for alpha chains picked up this beta chain off target, so its size means little. The chain has TRBV7-6 and TRBJ2-1; D gene ambiguous. The germline V and J ends were trimmed by 3 bases and 8 bases, with 5 bases remaining between them. The CDR3 has 11 residues. Germline assignment: CDR1 SGHVS and CDR2 FNYEAQ. The CDR3 DNA follows: TGTGCCAGCAGCTTGGATTATGAGCAGTTCTTC. Its translation: CASSLDYEQFF.

This clonotype was detected ten times or more. The library was built for alpha chains, so this beta chain is an off-target read and its size means little. V usage is TRBV9 and J usage is TRBJ2-5, with TRBD1 matching 8 bases. CDR3 length equals 14 residues. Germline lookup yields CDR1 SGDLS and CDR2 YYNGEE. The V gene end was trimmed by 3 bases and the J gene end by 1 base; junction bases not matched to a gene: 2. CDR3 residues: CASSGTGTQETQYF. In nucleotides, the CDR3 is TGTGCCAGCAGCGGGACAGGGACCCAAGAGACCCAGTACTTC.

This clonotype was counted ten times or more. This beta chain turned up in a library designed for alpha chains; as an off-target read, its abundance says little. This chain uses TRBV2 with TRBJ1-5, with D maybe TRBD1 (6 bases). Trimming removed 3 bases at V and 0 bases at J, with 9 bases between. CDR1 and CDR2 from the germline V gene are SNHLY and FYNNEI. This CDR3 has 15 residues. For the CDR3, the DNA is TGTGCCAGCAGTGAGGGACATAATAGCAATCAGCCCCAGCATTTT. Translating gives CASSEGHNSNQPQHF.

Regarding this clonotype: The library was prepared for alpha chains; this beta chain is a stray read, so its frequency means little. The gene calls are TRBV27 and TRBJ2-7, with D tentatively TRBD1 (6 bases). V was shortened by 5 bases and J by 2 bases, with 16 bases between the two germline ends. The germline CDR1 and CDR2 sequences are MNHEY and SMNVEV (reference sequence). The CDR3 sequence is 15 residues long. CDR3 sequence (DNA): TGTGCCAGCAGTATACAAAGGACAGTTACCTACGAGCAGTACTTC. Protein: CASSIQRTVTYEQYF.

This clonotype was seen many times. This beta chain is an unintended read in a library built for alpha chains; its size means little. The CDR3: CASSLAQHGYTF. CDR3 sequence (DNA): TGTGCCAGCAGTTTAGCCCAGCATGGCTACACCTTC. The chain joins TRBV28 to TRBJ1-2; D remains unclear. This CDR3 has 12 residues. CDR1 is MDHEN and CDR2 is SYDVKM in the germline V gene. V gave up 2 bases and J gave up 6 bases, with 7 bases separating them.

This clonotype is classed as medium-sized. This beta chain turned up in a library designed for alpha chains; as an off-target read, its abundance says little. The chain carries TRBV20-1 and TRBJ2-2, with D unresolved. CDR1 is DFQATT and CDR2 is SNEGSKA in the germline V gene (reference sequence). With 3 bases removed from V and 0 bases from J, the gap between germline ends came to 8 bases. The CDR3 is 14 amino acids. CDR3 sequence: CSARPSSNTGELFF. In nucleotides, the CDR3 is TGCAGTGCTAGGCCCAGTTCGAACACCGGGGAGCTGTTTTTT.

This clonotype was found many times. The size of this beta chain means little, since it is a stray read in a library made for alpha chains. CDR3 DNA: TGTGCCAGCAGCCAAGATGGGGGAGAGCCTGAAGCTTTCTTT. Amino acid sequence: CASSQDGGEPEAFF. The J gene is TRBJ1-1, the V gene TRBV4-2; TRBD1 might be the D (5 bases). Looked up from germline, CDR1 is LGHNA and CDR2 is YNFKEQ. CDR3 size: 14 residues. The V end lost 0 bases, the J end lost 6 bases, and 11 bases lay between the germline ends.

This clonotype was recorded at least ten times. This beta chain represents an off-target read in a library built for alpha chains; its size is of limited meaning. The chain's CDR3 is CASTQSGVGFGNTIYF. The CDR3 coding sequence is TGTGCCAGCACCCAATCGGGCGTGGGATTTGGAAACACCATATATTTT. The chain couples TRBV7-2 to TRBJ1-3; no reliable D call. Germline values: CDR1 SGHTA, CDR2 FQGNSA. Between the trimmed V and J ends, which lost 7 bases and 3 bases, there was a span of 19 bases. The CDR3 spans 16 residues.

This clonotype was counted many times. This beta chain is an unintended read in a library built for alpha chains; its size means little. The rearrangement uses TRBV7-6 and TRBJ1-5; TRBD1 might be the D (5 bases). Germline-derived CDR1 and CDR2 are SGHVS and FNYEAQ. Trimming cost V 2 bases and J 0 bases, with 8 bases left between them. The CDR3 is made up of 15 amino acids. Here the CDR3 reads CASSLTGDSNQPQHF. Written as DNA, the CDR3 is TGTGCCAGCAGCTTAACGGGGGATAGCAATCAGCCCCAGCATTTT.